Listed below are T cell receptor beta chains from one sample, sequenced in a study of human T cells and chemical hapten exposure. TCRdb reprocessed the RACE reads via MiXCR and lists one record per CDR3 protein. The table has more than 95,000 distinct CDR3 sequences, nearly 35% seen once; the top ten hold around 2.8%. The source was whole blood, collected in connection with sensitization to the hapten diphenylcyclopropenone (DPC). These receptor sequences come from a man aged 40-49 years with alopecia areata. Some clones in this sample may be carry-over from other donors' samples. Each CDR3 is given with its conserved first and last residue. D genes are given only for firm matches. Size values are once, few and many counts, or a class for expanded clones, and some rows have none.

NA,TRBJ2-4,TRBV20-1,NA,CSARGLAENIQYF,TGCAGTGCTAGGGGTCTAGCAGAAAACATTCAGTACTTC
NA,TRBJ2-7,TRBV6-4,NA,CASSKDGTRSYEQYF,TGTGCCAGCAGTAAGGACGGGACCCGCTCCTACGAGCAGTACTTC
few,TRBJ2-3,TRBV7-6,NA,CASSGSLGQDTQYF,TGTGCCAGCAGCGGCTCACTAGGCCAGGATACGCAGTATTTT
NA,TRBJ2-3,TRBV30,TRBD2,CAWSFAGGLADTQYF,TGTGCCTGGAGTTTCGCGGGAGGGCTCGCAGATACGCAGTATTTT
few,TRBJ2-3,TRBV20-1,TRBD2,CSALGLAGGGDTQYF,TGCAGTGCTCTTGGACTAGCGGGAGGGGGAGATACGCAGTATTTT
NA,TRBJ2-7,TRBV7-2,NA,CASSFRSGQLNEQYF,TGTGCCAGCAGCTTCCGTAGTGGCCAGTTGAACGAGCAGTACTTC
NA,TRBJ1-4,TRBV18,NA,CASSLDVSNEKLSF,TGTGCCAGCTCTCTGGACGTATCTAATGAAAAACTGTCTTTT
NA,TRBJ2-3,TRBV20-1,NA,CSATGERADTQYF,TGCAGTGCTACGGGGGAGAGGGCAGATACGCAGTATTTT
NA,TRBJ1-1,TRBV6-2/TRBV6-3,NA,CASSIHRTVNTEAFF,TGTGCCAGCAGTATCCACCGGACAGTGAACACTGAAGCTTTCTTT
NA,TRBJ2-5,TRBV7-2,NA,CASSQQQTQYF,TGTGCCAGCAGCCAACAACAGACCCAGTACTTC
NA,TRBJ2-1,TRBV24-1,TRBD2,CATSDKRELTDEQFF,TGTGCCACCAGTGACAAGCGGGAACTAACAGATGAGCAGTTCTTC
NA,TRBJ2-3,TRBV10-3,NA,CAISQGAGSQYF,TGTGCCATCAGCCAAGGGGCCGGCTCGCAGTATTTT
NA,TRBJ2-3,TRBV7-2,TRBD2,CASSTTGLAGGTQYF,TGTGCCAGCAGCACAACAGGGCTAGCGGGAGGCACGCAGTATTTT
NA,TRBJ2-5,TRBV12-3/TRBV12-4,TRBD2,CASQVVAGGTQYF,TGTGCCAGTCAGGTGGTCGCGGGGGGGACCCAGTACTTC
many,TRBJ2-1,TRBV28,TRBD2,CASATSGGPGYNEQFF,TGTGCCAGCGCGACTAGCGGGGGTCCCGGGTACAATGAGCAGTTCTTC
NA,TRBJ2-5,TRBV7-9,NA,CASSLEPVETQYF,TGTGCCAGCAGCTTAGAACCGGTCGAGACCCAGTACTTC
NA,TRBJ2-4,TRBV10-3,NA,CAISGGSIQYF,TGTGCCATCAGTGGGGGGAGCATTCAGTACTTC
NA,TRBJ2-3,TRBV2,NA,CASSADRGTDTQYF,TGTGCCAGCAGTGCGGACAGAGGCACAGATACGCAGTATTTT
NA,TRBJ2-7,TRBV12-3/TRBV12-4,NA,CASRQNTVAQYEQYF,TGTGCCAGCAGGCAGAATACAGTAGCCCAGTACGAGCAGTACTTC
NA,TRBJ1-6,TRBV4-1,NA,CASSSWTERNSPLHF,TGCGCCAGCAGCTCGTGGACGGAGAGAAATTCACCCCTCCACTTT
few,TRBJ1-2,TRBV29-1,NA,CSVPNDGYTF,TGCAGCGTCCCTAATGACGGCTACACCTTC
NA,TRBJ2-3,TRBV3-1,NA,CASSQDRGDTQYF,TGTGCCAGCAGCCAAGACAGGGGAGATACGCAGTATTTT
NA,TRBJ2-1,TRBV20-1,NA,CSARPRLGAEENLYNEQFF,TGCAGTGCTAGACCCCGGTTGGGAGCGGAGGAGAATCTCTACAATGAGCAGTTCTTC
few,TRBJ2-6,TRBV29-1,NA,CSVGGVSGANVLTF,TGCAGCGTCGGTGGAGTGTCTGGGGCCAACGTCCTGACTTTC
NA,TRBJ2-1,TRBV14,NA,CASSQDTHEQFF,TGTGCCAGCAGCCAAGACACCCATGAGCAGTTCTTC
NA,TRBJ2-7,TRBV12-3/TRBV12-4,NA,CASSSGVNYEQYF,TGTGCCAGCAGTTCAGGGGTTAATTACGAGCAGTACTTC
NA,TRBJ2-7,TRBV13,NA,CASSVYGGKREQYF,TGTGCCAGCAGCGTTTACGGCGGGAAGCGCGAGCAGTACTTC
many,TRBJ2-5,TRBV6-2/TRBV6-3,NA,CEPAPYQETQYF,TGTGAGCCAGCTCCGTACCAAGAGACCCAGTACTTC
NA,TRBJ2-3,TRBV7-2,NA,CASSLQEGRTDTQYF,TGTGCCAGCAGCTTACAGGAGGGCCGGACAGATACGCAGTATTTT
few,TRBJ2-3,TRBV9,TRBD2,CASSAGLAGPSSTDTQYF,TGTGCCAGCAGCGCGGGACTAGCGGGGCCATCTAGCACAGATACGCAGTATTTT
few,TRBJ2-5,TRBV12-3/TRBV12-4,NA,CASKVGETQYF,TGTGCCAGCAAAGTGGGAGAGACCCAGTACTTC
few,TRBJ2-3,TRBV5-1,TRBD2,CASSIAGAGDTQYF,TGCGCCAGCAGCATAGCGGGAGCTGGAGATACGCAGTATTTT
NA,TRBJ2-3,TRBV24-1,TRBD2,CATSDFLGLAGATDTQYF,TGTGCCACCAGTGATTTTTTAGGACTAGCGGGGGCGACAGATACGCAGTATTTT
NA,TRBJ2-6,TRBV24-1,TRBD1,CATSRTGGNVLTF,TGTGCCACCAGTAGGACAGGCGGCAACGTCCTGACTTTC
NA,TRBJ1-5,TRBV6-1,NA,CASSPRPTGVGNQPQHF,TGTGCCAGCAGTCCCCGACCGACGGGCGTCGGCAATCAGCCCCAGCATTTT
NA,TRBJ1-5,TRBV6-5,NA,CASRQGNQPQHF,TGTGCCAGCAGACAGGGAAATCAGCCCCAGCATTTT
few,TRBJ2-3,TRBV4-3,NA,CASSQERRGSTDTQYF,TGCGCCAGCAGCCAAGAACGGCGGGGCAGCACAGATACGCAGTATTTT
NA,TRBJ1-1,TRBV6-5,NA,CASSYDRLLTEAFF,TGTGCCAGCAGTTACGATCGTCTCCTCACTGAAGCTTTCTTT
few,TRBJ2-3,TRBV7-9,NA,CASKVTDTQYF,TGTGCCAGCAAGGTCACAGATACGCAGTATTTT
NA,TRBJ1-6,TRBV28,NA,CASSLERSYLHF,TGTGCCAGCAGTTTAGAACGGTCTTACCTCCACTTT
NA,TRBJ2-1,TRBV29-1,TRBD2,CSVEGLAGAGEQFF,TGCAGCGTTGAGGGACTAGCGGGAGCAGGTGAGCAGTTCTTC
few,TRBJ2-7,TRBV28,TRBD1,CASSTGQSAQYF,TGTGCCAGCAGCACGGGACAGTCAGCGCAGTACTTC
few,TRBJ2-3,TRBV28,TRBD2,CASSPGFSGILADTQYF,TGTGCCAGCAGCCCGGGGTTTAGCGGGATTCTTGCAGATACGCAGTATTTT
NA,TRBJ2-5,TRBV4-3,NA,CASSQVDSSETQYF,TGCGCCAGCAGCCAAGTGGACAGTAGTGAGACCCAGTACTTC
few,TRBJ2-1,TRBV5-4,NA,CASSFLPTSEQFF,TGTGCCAGCAGCTTCCTCCCTACCAGTGAGCAGTTCTTC